This is a list of T cell receptor beta chains from one sample in a study of T cells expressing NK-cell markers. For each CDR3 protein, TCRdb gives one entry from its re-call of the 5' RACE reads, without DNA. This sample's clone table lists about 110,000 distinct CDR3 sequences. What was sequenced was blood T cells: a sorted CD56 or NKG2C T cell subset, CD4+ or CD8+ T cells, or bulk PBMC T cells (not recorded which). These TCRs come from a woman aged 18 to 75 in good health. CDR3s include the opening cysteine and the closing phenylalanine or tryptophan. Each record gives: V gene, J gene, CDR3 protein.

TRBV7-6,TRBJ2-1,CASSQTSGGLSSYNEQFF
TRBV9,TRBJ2-1,CASSVEGEDEQFF
TRBV7-6,TRBJ2-5,CASSRQAEETQYF
TRBV18,TRBJ1-2,CASSPDSNYGYTF
TRBV12-3/TRBV12-4,TRBJ1-2,CASTPGQGWGYTF
TRBV29-1,TRBJ2-7,CSVEEAAYEQYF
TRBV20-1,TRBJ2-4,CSARAPWDNKNIQYF
TRBV7-9,TRBJ2-1,CASNNRRDFNNEQFF
TRBV20-1,TRBJ1-1,CSASHGLNTEAFF
TRBV6-2/TRBV6-3,TRBJ2-7,CASTPGLSYEQYF
TRBV5-4,TRBJ2-5,CASSWDRNRGEETQYF
TRBV19,TRBJ2-7,CASTGTGEPYEQYF
TRBV4-3,TRBJ2-5,CASSQTSGGHQETQYF
TRBV10-3,TRBJ1-5,CAISEPDSLNQPQHF
TRBV4-1,TRBJ2-1,CASSLTVDEQFF
TRBV20-1,TRBJ2-7,CSAREQGHEQYF
TRBV9,TRBJ2-2,CASSSPSGSVNTGELFF
TRBV20-1,TRBJ2-3,CSASPRRGEVGDTQYF
TRBV7-9,TRBJ2-2,CASHSSTGELFF
TRBV20-1,TRBJ2-1,CSDSRDRVRRSYNEQFF
TRBV27,TRBJ2-3,CASSRLAESRTDTQYF
TRBV3-1,TRBJ2-1,CASSPGTSGITYNEQFF
TRBV20-1,TRBJ2-1,CSAAGQSSYNEQFF
TRBV19,TRBJ2-1,CASSPGQGAYNEQFF